These 26 T cell receptor beta chains share one sample of origin, sequenced in a study of T cells in Graves' hyperthyroidism and ophthalmopathy. The TCR beta CDR3 regions underwent amplification using RNA transcripts as the source. HTBI primers drove first-round RT-PCR of the TCR CDR3. TCRdb itself ran the multiplex PCR reads through MiXCR, one entry per CDR3 protein. The sample records about half a million distinct CDR3 sequences, less than 25% being singletons. The sequencing sample was made of blood. The receptors were gathered from a man younger than 35 with Graves' hyperthyroidism.

The gene calls are TRBV20-1 and TRBJ2-7; the D call may be TRBD1 or TRBD2 (5 bases each). Germline CDR1 is DFQATT and CDR2 is SNEGSKA (reference sequence). Trimming removed 5 bases at V and 2 bases at J, with 13 bases between. The CDR3 length is 13 residues. The DNA for the CDR3 is TGCAGTGCTCAGGGACGGTCTCCCTACGAGCAGTACTTC. This translates into CSAQGRSPYEQYF.

The gene calls are TRBV4-1 and TRBJ1-5; a weak D match, TRBD1 (5 bases). The V end lost 3 bases, the J end lost 3 bases, and 12 bases lay between the germline ends. This CDR3 has 15 amino acids. Germline CDR1 and CDR2: MGHRA and YSYEKL. The CDR3 DNA follows: TGCGCCAGCAGCCAGGGGGGAGGGGCCAATCAGCCCCAGCATTTT. Its protein product is CASSQGGGANQPQHF.

This clonotype was counted only a few times. The chain is built from TRBV3-1 and TRBJ1-2, with 7 bases matching TRBD1. V trimming: 0 bases; J trimming: 6 bases; junction bases outside the gene matches: 13. This CDR3 region has 17 residues. Germline V gene lookup returns CDR1 LGHDT and CDR2 YNNKEL (reference sequence). The CDR3: CASSQEYRGGRENGYTF. CDR3 sequence (DNA): TGTGCCAGCAGCCAAGAGTACAGGGGAGGGCGAGAGAATGGCTACACCTTC.

The table lists this clonotype with many counts. This chain links TRBV11-3 with TRBJ2-2, with TRBD1 as a possible D gene (6 bases). Germline V lookup: CDR1 SGHNT, CDR2 YENEEA. V shed 5 bases and J shed 7 bases, with 11 bases lying between them. This CDR3 comprises 13 residues. Here the CDR3 reads CASSPRTDGELFF. CDR3 DNA sequence: TGTGCCAGCAGCCCCCGGACAGACGGGGAGCTGTTTTTT.

In its sample, this clonotype was seen a few times. V is TRBV25-1 and J is TRBJ1-2; TRBD1 matches at 7 bases. CDR1 and CDR2 (germline): MGHDK, SYGVNS. The CDR3 runs 17 residues. V lost 3 bases to trimming and J lost 4 bases; unmatched junction nucleotides: 14. CDR3 in DNA: TGTGCCAGCAGTGACCATTTGGGACAGATCGCCGGCTATGGCTACACCTTC. It translates to CASSDHLGQIAGYGYTF.

This clonotype has ten or more counts. V is TRBV28 and J is TRBJ1-1, with D possibly matching TRBD1 (5 bases). Germline CDR1 MDHEN, CDR2 SYDVKM. The CDR3 consists of 13 residues. Trimming pared 5 bases from V and 4 bases from J, leaving 11 bases between. For the CDR3, the DNA is TGTGCCAGCAGTCCCTCAAGGGGCACTGAAGCTTTCTTT. Encoded protein: CASSPSRGTEAFF.

This clonotype was detected many times. The rearrangement uses TRBV27 and TRBJ1-5; 7 nucleotides align to TRBD1. The V and J ends lost 5 bases and 0 bases, in that order; junction bases with no gene match: 10. The CDR3 covers 17 residues. Germline loops: CDR1 MNHEY, CDR2 SMNVEV (reference sequence). The CDR3 here is CASSRTGSIYSNQPQHF. Written as DNA, the CDR3 is TGTGCCAGCAGTAGGACAGGCTCTATATATAGCAATCAGCCCCAGCATTTT.

This clonotype was picked up many times. The chain combines TRBV19 with TRBJ1-1; unclear D gene. V dropped 3 bases and J dropped 7 bases, with 15 bases sitting between them. Germline lookup yields CDR1 LNHDA and CDR2 SQIVND (reference sequence). CDR3 length: 14 amino acids. DNA for the CDR3: TGTGCCAGTAGTATGGGTAGCGGGCCCGTTGAAGCTTTCTTT. This encodes CASSMGSGPVEAFF.

The table lists this clonotype with many counts. The rearrangement links TRBV19 to TRBJ1-1; tentative D call: TRBD1 (5 bases). Germline V CDR1 and CDR2: LNHDA, SQIVND (reference sequence). The CDR3 totals 13 residues. Trimming took off 9 bases at V and 2 bases at J, with 13 bases between the two ends. CDR3 sequence: CASLSWDNTEAFF. The DNA for the CDR3 is TGTGCCAGCCTTTCATGGGACAACACTGAAGCTTTCTTT. The full variable domain, its missing parts supplied by reference TRBV19 and TRBJ1-1, is DGGITQSPKYLFRKEGQNVTLSCEQNLNHDAMYWYRQDPGQGLRLIYYSQIVNDFQKGDIAEGYSVSREKKESFPLTVTSAQKNPTAFYLCASLSWDNTEAFFGQGTRLTVV.

This chain links TRBV15 with TRBJ1-5; TRBD1 agrees at 9 bases. CDR3 length: 16 amino acids. The V gene's germline CDR1 is LNHNV and CDR2 YYDKDF (reference sequence). V gave up 8 bases and J gave up 3 bases; unmatched junction bases: 11. CDR3 in amino acids: CATGPGQGLFNQPQHF. The DNA of the CDR3 is TGTGCCACCGGACCGGGACAGGGTCTTTTCAATCAGCCCCAGCATTTT.

This clonotype has only a few counts. The chain couples TRBV2 to TRBJ1-1; perhaps TRBD1 as D (5 bases). CDR1 is SNHLY, CDR2 FYNNEI, per germline. The CDR3 consists of 11 residues. Trimming shortened V by 3 bases and J by 11 bases, and 10 bases separated the two germline ends. CDR3 in DNA: TGTGCCAGCAGTGATGCCCGGGGGGCTTTCTTT. This gives the protein CASSDARGAFF.

This clonotype was seen more than once but under ten times. This chain's CDR3 is CASSSGQTEHNYGYTF. CDR3 in DNA: TGTGCCAGCAGCTCAGGACAGACAGAACATAACTATGGCTACACCTTC. The chain has TRBV13 and TRBJ1-2; tentative D call: TRBD1 (6 bases). Trimming removed 4 bases from V and 1 base from J, with 16 bases in between. The CDR3 spans 16 residues. Germline V CDR1 and CDR2: PRHDT, FYEKMQ (reference sequence).

The sample holds many counts of this clonotype. The V gene is TRBV28, the J gene TRBJ1-1, with D unclear. Germline V gene sequence: CDR1 MDHEN, CDR2 SYDVKM. This CDR3 comprises 14 residues. The V gene lost 6 bases and the J gene lost 8 bases, with 19 bases spanning the gap. The CDR3 coding sequence is TGTGCCAGCAGCGCATACACCAAACTCCGAGAAGCTTTCTTT. It is translated as CASSAYTKLREAFF.

The chain joins TRBV29-1 to TRBJ1-4, with D hard to call. CDR3 size: 14 residues. V was shortened by 4 bases and J by 3 bases, with 12 bases between the two germline ends. CDR1 and CDR2 from the germline V gene are SQVTM and ANQGSEA. CDR3 sequence: CSVAGGWPNEKLFF. The CDR3 nucleotides read TGCAGCGTTGCGGGAGGTTGGCCTAATGAAAAACTGTTTTTT.

This clonotype has ten or more counts. The chain carries TRBV12-3 or TRBV12-4 and TRBJ1-1, with TRBD1 matching over 8 bases. This CDR3 comprises 13 residues. The ends lost 8 bases at V and 6 bases at J; junction bases unmatched: 8. CDR3 sequence (DNA): TGTGCCAGCTCACTTTACAGGGGGTCTGAAGCTTTCTTT. This translates into CASSLYRGSEAFF.

This clonotype was observed a handful of times. The rearrangement joins TRBV4-2 to TRBJ2-3, with D tentatively TRBD2 (7 bases). The CDR3 is 16 residues long. V dropped 4 bases and J dropped 2 bases, with 16 bases sitting between them. Per germline, CDR1 LGHNA and CDR2 YNFKEQ. The CDR3 is CASSLEGGDDTDTQYF. DNA for the CDR3: TGTGCCAGCAGCCTAGAGGGGGGGGACGACACAGATACGCAGTATTTT.

The rearrangement joins TRBV6-5 to TRBJ2-7, with 8 bases lining up with TRBD2. The J segment lost 4 bases and the V segment lost 4 bases, leaving 9 bases of the junction unmatched. Germline V CDR1 and CDR2: MNHEY, SVGAGI. The CDR3 has 15 amino acids. The CDR3 here is CASSFSGVTPYEQYF. In DNA, the CDR3 is TGTGCCAGCAGTTTTAGCGGGGTAACCCCTTACGAGCAGTACTTC.

This clonotype was found many times. The chain has TRBV20-1 and TRBJ2-7; 8 bases map to TRBD1. Germline V gives CDR1 DFQATT, CDR2 SNEGSKA (reference sequence). Trimming cost V 6 bases and J 5 bases; bases outside gene matches: 6. The CDR3 totals 12 residues. The CDR3 protein is CSARTGRNEQYF. CDR3 coding DNA: TGCAGTGCCCGGACAGGGAGGAACGAGCAGTACTTC.

The genes are TRBV6-1 and TRBJ1-2; possible D gene TRBD1, 5 bases. The CDR3 totals 12 residues. V shed 9 bases and J shed 0 bases, with 8 bases lying between them. Germline assignment: CDR1 MNHNS and CDR2 SASEGT. CDR3 sequence: CASRTTNYGYTF. DNA of the CDR3: TGTGCCAGTAGGACAACTAACTATGGCTACACCTTC.

The chain is built from TRBV6-1 and TRBJ1-6; TRBD1 aligns across 7 bases. After removal of 8 bases from V and 8 bases from J, the junction contained 6 bases not matched to a gene. Looked up from germline, CDR1 is MNHNS and CDR2 is SASEGT. The CDR3 sequence is 13 residues long. The CDR3 here is CASDSTGYSPLHF. The CDR3 DNA reads TGTGCCAGCGATTCGACAGGGTATTCACCCCTCCACTTT.

The sample holds many counts of this clonotype. The chain is built from TRBV27 and TRBJ2-7; D is ambiguous. CDR3 length equals 14 residues. Trimming took off 0 bases at V and 3 bases at J, with 9 bases between the two ends. CDR1 and CDR2 (germline): MNHEY, SMNVEV (reference sequence). This CDR3 reads CASSLSGSLYEQYF. Written as DNA, the CDR3 is TGTGCCAGCAGTTTATCGGGCAGCCTCTACGAGCAGTACTTC.

This clonotype was recorded at least ten times. The rearrangement joins TRBV19 to TRBJ1-5; D remains unclear. The CDR3 spans 13 residues. V was clipped by 4 bases and J by 9 bases, with 13 bases between them. CDR1 and CDR2 from the germline V gene are LNHDA and SQIVND (reference sequence). The CDR3 nucleotides are TGTGCCAGTAGTAGCCCCCCCCCGCGGCCCCAGCATTTT. Its protein is CASSSPPPRPQHF.

This clonotype was counted at least ten times. The chain is built from TRBV28 and TRBJ2-7; D not resolved. CDR1 and CDR2 from the germline V gene are MDHEN and SYDVKM. The ends were cut back, 5 bases at V and 2 bases at J, with 10 bases in the middle. CDR3 length: 13 residues. This CDR3 reads CASSPLSPYEQYF. Written as DNA, the CDR3 is TGTGCCAGCAGTCCGTTGTCACCCTACGAGCAGTACTTC.

The chain joins TRBV6-5 to TRBJ1-1; D not resolved. In germline, CDR1 is MNHEY, CDR2 SVGAGI. This CDR3 contains 16 residues. Trimming removed 1 base at V and 0 bases at J, with 12 bases between. The CDR3 DNA reads as TGTGCCAGCAGTTACTTTGGGCAGACCATGAACACTGAAGCTTTCTTT. Translating gives CASSYFGQTMNTEAFF.

Only one count was recorded for this clonotype. This sequence joins TRBV28 and TRBJ2-5; D call uncertain. This CDR3 comprises 12 residues. V was trimmed by 5 bases and J by 4 bases, leaving 8 bases between them. In germline, CDR1 is MDHEN, CDR2 SYDVKM. The CDR3 nucleotides are TGTGCCAGCAGTGTCCTCTTAGAGACCCAGTACTTC. The encoded protein is CASSVLLETQYF.

V gene TRBV6-1 combines with J gene TRBJ2-5; 9 bases fit TRBD1. Germline CDR1 reads MNHNS; CDR2 reads SASEGT. The CDR3 is 14 residues long. Losses at the gene ends were 7 bases for V and 5 bases for J; bases not matched to a gene: 8. The CDR3 sequence is CASTQGQGRETQYF. CDR3 nucleotide sequence: TGTGCCAGCACCCAGGGACAGGGTAGGGAGACCCAGTACTTC.